This T cell receptor beta chain stems from a study of cytotoxic CD8 clonotypes in ibrutinib-treated CLL. The wider study: Per sample, productive templates averaged around 250,000 and productive rearrangements averaged approximately 90,000.

Findings and caveats of the study: Progressing and sustained-remission patients had different sampling times. Relative to age-matched healthy donors, clonality at baseline was higher, and it tracked circulating CD8+ T-cell counts.

Sequencing used immunoSEQ multiplex PCR; TCRdb keeps in-frame clones, though not all of them. The sample records around 77,000 clones, approximately 80% being singletons. This clone turned up a few times. What it binds is not known. Trimming pared 0 bases from V and 6 bases from J, leaving 13 bases between. Germline V gene lookup returns CDR1 SGHTA and CDR2 FQGNSA. The CDR3 consists of 15 residues. This clonotype was sampled from a human donor with chronic lymphocytic leukemia. This chain links TRBV7-2 with TRBJ2-3; a weak D match, TRBD1 (6 bases). The source material was PBMCs, sampled at disease progression, from a patient treated with ibrutinib. This CDR3 is CASSLALGAADTQYF. The CDR3 nucleotides are TGTGCCAGCAGCTTAGCCTTGGGGGCAGCCGATACGCAGTATTTT.